The present entry profiles one T cell receptor (beta chain) with its context. Its binding antigen is unknown. No qualities accompany the bases; no much larger clone lies one base away. The sample originates from a study of Ad26.COV2.S vaccination and SARS-CoV-2 variants (dated by TCRdb to the early 2020s). Study-wide context: Donors in the vaccine arm were drawn from COV1001, a phase I-IIa trial of Ad26.COV2.S in healthy adults that was multicentre, randomized, double-blind and placebo-controlled. Dosing of Ad26.COV2.S was intramuscular, at either 5x10^10 or 1x10^11 viral particles, delivered as one shot or as two shots spaced 56 days apart. The specificity and breadth of SARS-CoV-2-reactive T cell receptors after Ad26.COV2.S vaccination were assessed by TCRbeta repertoire sequencing. The TCR-sequenced set comprised approximately 30 samples: some 20 Ad26.COV2.S vaccine recipients, 5 placebo recipients and 8 SARS-CoV-2 convalescent individuals. Trial participants were randomized into five groups of five: low-dose or high-dose Ad26.COV2.S given once or twice, or placebo on both occasions. Blinding of investigators to trial group allocation was maintained during experiments and outcome assessment. What the research found in general, with its limitations: Non-spike TCR breadth was comparable between vaccine and placebo recipients, consistent with the vaccine containing only spike. Substantial breadth of spike-specific CD8+ and CD4+ T cell responses was reported after vaccination. Comparing responses between vaccine doses or regimens was not something the study was powered to do. Compared with placebo recipients, Ad26.COV2.S recipients showed higher spike-specific TCR breadth (P = 0.0014). The authors noted that the TCR breadth and depth analyses may have underestimated total T cell responses.

The CDR3 sequence holds 14 residues, the cysteine and phenylalanine included. Only the CDR3 part of the read is kept: 42 bases, read in frame from the first base. V gives up 3 bases and J gives up 3 bases, and the segment between their germline ends measures 12 bases. The germline V gene (reference sequence) provides CDR1 DFQATT and CDR2 SNEGSKA. The treatment or condition label, read with the paper, signifies: over 15 received Ad26.COV2.S at low or high dose, single or two shots; about five received placebo; per-sample allocation not given. Repertoires of vaccine and placebo recipients were sequenced from samples taken on day 63 after the first injection. In Cohort 1b, about 25 adults aged 18-55 years were enrolled at a single site in Boston, USA, between 29 July and 7 August 2020. Ad26.COV2.S was a replication-incompetent adenovirus type 26 vector expressing a prefusion-stabilized SARS-CoV-2 spike protein from the original Wuhan strain.

The immunoSEQ Assay was the method used to sequence TCRbeta CDR3 regions. After extraction, genomic DNA underwent amplification by bias-controlled multiplex PCR, followed by high-throughput sequencing. Turning to the authors' computational methods: To quantify the absolute abundance of every unique TCRbeta CDR3 region, sequences were collapsed and filtered. T cell fraction was estimated by normalizing TCRbeta template counts to usable DNA, with usable DNA measured through amplification of reference genes found in all nucleated cells. Repertoire TCRs were annotated as SARS-CoV-2-specific by exact matching of V gene, CDR3 amino acid sequence and J gene to a known reactive TCR set. The reference SARS-CoV-2 TCR set came from MIRA and was filtered for enrichment in COVID-19-positive ImmuneCODE repertoires, removing public or cross-reactive TCRs. Drawing on the MIRA antigens, annotated TCRs were analysed further at the level of specific ORF or position within ORF. Breadth was defined as the number of annotated unique rearrangements divided by the total number of unique productive rearrangements, and depth was defined as the summed frequency of the annotated unique rearrangements. Two-sided Wilcoxon rank-sum tests were applied when comparing TCR breadth between groups. In TCRdb, the immuneACCESS table is reduced to in-frame sequences with V and J assigned. These tables do not hold every clone; where another copy was compared, an unresolved V gene accounts for under half, and the others remain unexplained. V and J calls and clone size come straight from that table; D and trimming were deduced from the DNA. The sample contains 350,000 to 450,000 clones, about four fifths of them found a single time. The ten most abundant clones make up 7% to 9.5% of the sample.

Sequenced here: peripheral blood, sampled in a trial of Ad26.COV2.S vaccine versus placebo. This clonotype originated in a person between 18 and 65 years old who received the Ad26.COV2.S COVID-19 vaccine or a placebo. The chain joins TRBV20-1 to TRBJ2-1; the D gene could be TRBD1 or TRBD2, each one agreeing over 5 bases. At the DNA level, the sequence is TGCAGTGCTAGTCGGGGCGGCATCTACAATGAGCAGTTCTTC. It specifies CSASRGGIYNEQFF.